This T cell receptor (beta chain) was obtained from a study of blood T cell repertoires in COVID-19. Study summary: T cells, B-cell-depleted T cells, or PBMCs supplied cDNA or gDNA.

How the authors handled the data: Reference gene primer amplification gave estimated nucleated cell counts. Repertoires were generated with immunoSEQ multiplex PCR, while TCRdb's copy carries only in-frame clones and drops some. The DNA was the basis for D and trimming; V, J and clone size are from that table. The sample has 55,000 to 80,000 clones; 74% are singletons. Losses at the gene ends were 9 bases for V and 4 bases for J; bases not matched to a gene: 9. Germline V CDR1 and CDR2: LGHNT, FRNRAP. The CDR3 spans 16 residues. The clonotype originates from an elderly woman with acute or convalescent COVID-19. The gene calls are TRBV12-5 and TRBJ2-3, with 14 bases identical to TRBD2. Sequenced material: peripheral blood. Here the CDR3 DNA reads TGTGCTAGCGCCCGGGGACTAGCGGGAGACTCAGATACGCAGTATTTT. It specifies CASARGLAGDSDTQYF.